The rows below give T cell receptor beta chains drawn from one sample of a study of T cells after yellow fever vaccination. TCRdb reprocessed the 5' RACE reads via MiXCR and lists one record per CDR3 protein. This table has about 99,000 distinct CDR3 sequences, about 5.8% appearing once. Specimen: CD8+ T cells sorted from PBMCs, collected 10 days after the yellow fever booster vaccination. Receptor source: a man aged 18 to 30 who received the YFV17D yellow fever vaccine. CDR3s leave out the opening cysteine and the closing phenylalanine or tryptophan. A row's size may be missing; if present it is once, few, many or a size class.

len,j_gene,v_gene,abundance,CDR3aa
12,TRBJ2-5,TRBV20-1,many,SARAGGVQETQY
13,TRBJ2-3,TRBV7-2,many,ASSFSGGALDTQY
12,TRBJ2-3,TRBV20-1,-,SARASGRVDTQY
14,TRBJ2-1,TRBV9,many,ASTPGTSGIYNEQF
13,TRBJ1-2,TRBV6-2/TRBV6-3,-,ASSYPGTANYGYT
12,TRBJ1-5,TRBV27,-,ASSTRGKDQPQH
13,TRBJ1-3,TRBV7-9,-,ASSLIRLSGNTIY
13,TRBJ2-5,TRBV7-9,few,ASSRLAGNQETQY
12,TRBJ1-1,TRBV27,few,ASSLGGTNTEAF
13,TRBJ1-6,TRBV4-3,-,ASSQDWGRFSPLH
13,TRBJ1-2,TRBV7-8,-,ASSLVSVGYLGYT
14,TRBJ2-3,TRBV5-1,-,ATDTPYNTGTDTQY
11,TRBJ2-1,TRBV29-1,few,SVGTSGVNEQF
13,TRBJ2-3,TRBV14,few,ASSWGHPSTDTQY
14,TRBJ1-1,TRBV6-1,-,ASSEAVGRPNTEAF
12,TRBJ2-2,TRBV6-2/TRBV6-3,-,ASSYLQGTGELF
14,TRBJ2-5,TRBV27,-,ASSSRAGDSQETQY
12,TRBJ1-1,TRBV5-1,-,ASSLLRGNNEAF
13,TRBJ2-6,TRBV6-5,many,ASGGGGSGANVLT
14,TRBJ1-4,TRBV15,-,ATSREERRANEKLF
13,TRBJ2-5,TRBV5-1,-,ASSYRGGRSETQY
14,TRBJ2-7,TRBV28,many,ASSAETGTDSYEQY
13,TRBJ2-5,TRBV20-1,-,SARDWTGDQETQY
11,TRBJ1-1,TRBV5-1,-,ASSGDMNTEAF
12,TRBJ2-5,TRBV6-1,many,ASSEWGGRETQY
11,TRBJ1-1,TRBV6-5,few,ASSPIGGLEAF
15,TRBJ2-1,TRBV7-9,-,ASSPGRPSRPYNEQF
12,TRBJ1-5,TRBV28,few,ASSRGRVYQPQH
14,TRBJ2-2,TRBV12-3/TRBV12-4,few,ASSSTRSGITGELF
14,TRBJ2-6,TRBV4-1,few,ASSQQHREGANVLT
13,TRBJ2-2,TRBV28,-,ASSYGAGLSGELF
9,TRBJ1-2,TRBV20-1,-,SASSRRGYT
10,TRBJ2-5,TRBV28,-,ASSWLGETQY
14,TRBJ2-5,TRBV11-2,few,ASSFPEVEHQETQY
10,TRBJ2-7,TRBV27,few,ASSPRGFEQY
12,TRBJ2-5,TRBV12-3/TRBV12-4,many,ASSSTGYQETQY
12,TRBJ1-6,TRBV10-2,few,ASSDSSYNSPLH
13,TRBJ2-1,TRBV5-4,few,ASKYGTGASNEQF
10,TRBJ2-1,TRBV12-3/TRBV12-4,-,ASSFESNEQF
13,TRBJ1-2,TRBV7-2,few,ASSLAGAPYYGYT
10,TRBJ2-7,TRBV7-9,-,ASSPQGGEQY
12,TRBJ2-3,TRBV20-1,few,SARAYSGVYTQY
11,TRBJ1-5,TRBV5-1,-,ASSLLGNQPQH
14,TRBJ2-3,TRBV12-3/TRBV12-4,few,ASSPPRADPPDTQY
11,TRBJ2-5,TRBV20-1,-,SAFDYNRDLGY
14,TRBJ2-5,TRBV6-6,-,ASSYDPAGMKETQY
12,TRBJ2-7,TRBV7-8,-,ASSLEGTVYEQY
13,TRBJ1-6,TRBV30,-,AWTGDSSYNSPLH
15,TRBJ2-1,TRBV5-1,few,ASSPFPRGSSYNEQF
13,TRBJ2-1,TRBV2,-,ASSWHLKAYNEQF
13,TRBJ1-4,TRBV4-3,many,ASSQGTGPGEKLF
12,TRBJ1-1,TRBV5-1,few,ASSLFPGNTEAF
15,TRBJ2-3,TRBV11-2,-,ASSLLRQDPSTDTQY
11,TRBJ1-2,TRBV20-1,few,SARDPGVSGYT
15,TRBJ2-3,TRBV7-9,few,ASSPSPGTTSTDTQY